This TCR beta chain was captured in a study of blood T cell repertoires in COVID-19. About the research overall: The United States, Italy and Spain were the sources of the acute and convalescent COVID-19 samples.

V lost 5 bases, J lost 4 bases, and 12 bases lay in between. This CDR3 has 14 amino acids. Germline CDR1 LNHDA, CDR2 SQIVND (reference sequence). Remarks on this clone: Distinct nucleotide sequences in the sample also encode this CDR3.

Per the original methods: Nucleated cell number was recorded as an estimate derived from reference gene primer amplification. Some clones are missing from TCRdb's copy, which holds only in-frame ones; the method was immunoSEQ multiplex PCR. D and trimming come from the DNA, and the V and J calls and clone size come from that table. The data contain a few hundred thousand clones, about 83% of them seen just once; the ten biggest clones take up about 1.2%. This receptor was taken from a woman aged 45-60 years with acute or convalescent COVID-19. The V call is TRBV19, the J call TRBJ1-3; possible D gene TRBD1, 5 bases. The sample comprised peripheral blood. The CDR3 sequence: CASSAGGNGNTIYF. CDR3 sequence (DNA): TGTGCCAGTAGTGCGGGGGGAAACGGAAACACCATATATTTT.